This is a list of T cell receptor beta chains from one sample in a study of T-cell memory formation after mild COVID-19. In TCRdb, the 5' RACE reads were re-called with MiXCR into one record per CDR3 protein. Of roughly 620,000 distinct CDR3 sequences in the sample, roughly 17% were seen once. The sequencing sample was made of PBMCs or a T cell subset sorted from them (not recorded which). These receptors all come from an adult woman who had mild COVID-19 (a few samples of this study predate the infection). Cell type and time point are not known. CDR3s include the opening cysteine and the closing phenylalanine or tryptophan.

V gene	CDR3 protein
TRBV18	CASSLSASSTDTQYF
TRBV6-2/TRBV6-3	CASGYYGGYTF
TRBV6-2/TRBV6-3	CASQASGASEQYF
TRBV7-3	CASSFARQGNEKLFF
TRBV6-2/TRBV6-3	CASSGWGSLDEQYF
TRBV5-5	CASSLMGQGYNEQFF
TRBV12-3/TRBV12-4	CASSPYADRDGYGYTF
TRBV7-9	CASSPGTGGLLEAFF
TRBV18	CASSEDRGSSNQPQHF
TRBV29-1	CSVQGRAQYEQYF
TRBV19	CASSIGTRVTEAFF
TRBV24-1	CATSARTRSWGETHYF
TRBV29-1	CSGLGERDGYTF
TRBV4-3	CASSQDRTGATGANVLTF
TRBV5-6	CASNEAQGAQLWEQFF
TRBV6-2/TRBV6-3	CASSYPSTLIAKNIQYF
TRBV4-1	CASSQDQLGRVNSPLHF
TRBV19	CASSMGIGLTMSFYNEQFF
TRBV5-5	CASSPGQGKSQPQHF
TRBV13	CASKIGQGAYEQFF
TRBV5-1	CASSLASGPSSGANVLTF
TRBV7-9	CASSPSGRKYNEQFF
TRBV10-3	CAAGGETQYF
TRBV7-3	CASSPQVSGELFF
TRBV7-9	CASSLGGKRTLTGPTNYGYTF
TRBV12-3/TRBV12-4	CASSRLAGLETQYF
TRBV6-6	CASSYSDTEAFF
TRBV4-3	CASSSRLAGGPYNEQFF
TRBV25-1	CASSAIGEETQYF
TRBV10-3	CAISAYTDTQYF
TRBV15	CATSRPGQGRDTQYF
TRBV19	CASSISGNMNTEAFF
TRBV18	CASSPNQGQGLGQYF
TRBV7-6	CASSPVLAKNIQYF
TRBV7-8	CASSPATGGFTDTQYF
TRBV5-1	CASSLSGLGTEAFF
TRBV12-3/TRBV12-4	CASSPQGNSQPQHF
TRBV24-1	CATSVSNRDRSSSYEQYF
TRBV5-1	CASSLAVQGEGYGYTF
TRBV4-1	CASSPVGPQLGTVGEQYF
TRBV4-1	CASSQDHLSGTGVLTYSGNTIYF
TRBV11-3	CASSLMGGNGYTF
TRBV4-1	CASSLPGQNYEQYF
TRBV5-1	CASSLGLAATEQYF
TRBV11-2	CASSLGVRAGANVLTF
TRBV7-2	CASSLGRAQYEQYF
TRBV20-1	CSARGQMNTGELFF
TRBV7-6	CASSPTGRSGNTIYF
TRBV20-1	CSARGWGQGTKGYQETQYF
TRBV7-8	CASSWQGASNEKLFF
TRBV18	CASSRTSGTGHNEQFF
TRBV20-1	CSASGRGDYGYTF